Listed here are 23 T cell receptor beta chains from one sample, sequenced in a study of PD-1 blockade in classical Hodgkin lymphoma. Only in-frame clones appear in the TCRdb table, and some are missing; sequencing was by immunoSEQ multiplex PCR. The data show some 100,000 clones, roughly 92% seen once. In every patient, relapse followed autologous stem cell transplantation, while exposure to brentuximab vedotin differed. The sequencing here drew on peripheral blood mononuclear cells (PBMCs), taken at baseline. The source is a human donor with classical Hodgkin lymphoma.

This chain links TRBV28 with TRBJ1-1; D uncertain. Germline V gene data show CDR1 as MDHEN and CDR2 as SYDVKM. V shed 4 bases and J shed 0 bases, with 3 bases lying between them. The CDR3 runs 12 residues. CDR3 loop: CASSSVNTEAFF. In nucleotides, the CDR3 is TGTGCCAGCAGTTCGGTGAACACTGAAGCTTTCTTT.

The chain links TRBV5-1 to TRBJ2-1, with D maybe TRBD2 (6 bases). The V gene lost 4 bases and the J gene lost 1 base, with 27 bases spanning the gap. Germline V gives CDR1 SGHRS, CDR2 YFSETQ. The CDR3 length is 20 residues. The CDR3: CASSGPLVPASVSSYNEQFF. The CDR3 nucleotides read TGCGCCAGCAGCGGGCCGTTAGTTCCGGCTAGCGTAAGTTCCTACAATGAGCAGTTCTTC.

J is TRBJ2-1 and V is TRBV4-2, with 9 positions matching TRBD2. The CDR3 totals 14 residues. J gave up 10 bases and V 1 base, and 5 bases lay outside the gene matches. From germline, CDR1 is LGHNA and CDR2 YNFKEQ. Written as DNA, the CDR3 is TGTGCCAGCAGCCAAGGGGGCGGGAGGGACGAGCAGTTCTTC. This sequence encodes CASSQGGGRDEQFF.

The rearrangement links TRBV6-1 to TRBJ2-7; D is undetermined. Germline-derived CDR1 and CDR2 are MNHNS and SASEGT. The CDR3 sequence is 14 residues long. The V end lost 1 base, the J end lost 3 bases, and 10 bases lay between the germline ends. CDR3 sequence: CASSEGRVYYEQYF. CDR3 sequence (DNA): TGTGCCAGCAGTGAAGGTAGGGTCTACTACGAGCAGTACTTC.

V usage is TRBV2 and J usage is TRBJ1-2, with TRBD1 matching 9 bases. CDR3 length: 13 residues. The germline V gene has CDR1 SNHLY and CDR2 FYNNEI. The V and J ends lost 6 bases and 1 base, in that order; junction bases with no gene match: 0. Here the CDR3 reads CASRTGGNYGYTF. The CDR3, as DNA: TGTGCCAGCAGGACAGGGGGTAACTATGGCTACACCTTC. Full variable domain (missing parts from reference TRBV2 and TRBJ1-2): EPEVTQTPSHQVTQMGQEVILRCVPISNHLYFYWYRQILGQKVEFLVSFYNNEISEKSEIFDDQFSVERPDGSNFTLKIRSTKLEDSAMYFCASRTGGNYGYTFGSGTRLTVV.

J is TRBJ2-7 and V is TRBV6-5; no definite D call. CDR1 is MNHEY and CDR2 is SVGAGI in the germline V gene. The CDR3 has 14 residues. The V and J ends lost 0 bases and 5 bases respectively, with 11 bases between them. The CDR3 sequence: CASSYSLSPHEQYF. CDR3 DNA sequence: TGTGCCAGCAGTTACTCGCTAAGTCCCCACGAGCAGTACTTC.

V and J are TRBV28 and TRBJ2-5, with TRBD1 matching 11 bases. V was pared by 6 bases and J by 9 bases, with 12 bases of the junction left unmatched. Germline values: CDR1 MDHEN, CDR2 SYDVKM. The CDR3 is made up of 15 amino acids. The CDR3 coding sequence is TGTGCCAGCAGAGTTTACCCCGGGACAGGGGGAGCCCAGTACTTC. It yields the protein CASRVYPGTGGAQYF.

J is TRBJ1-1 and V is TRBV28; possibly TRBD1 for D (6 bases). Germline V gives CDR1 MDHEN, CDR2 SYDVKM. The V end lost 2 bases, the J end lost 2 bases, and 12 bases lay between the germline ends. This CDR3 has 15 residues. The CDR3 DNA is TGTGCCAGCAGTTTAACGGGGACAATAAACACTGAAGCTTTCTTT. This sequence encodes CASSLTGTINTEAFF. Drawing the rest from reference TRBV28 and TRBJ1-1, the complete variable domain is DVKVTQSSRYLVKRTGEKVFLECVQDMDHENMFWYRQDPGLGLRLIYFSYDVKMKEKGDIPEGYSVSREKKERFSLILESASTNQTSMYLCASSLTGTINTEAFFGQGTRLTVV.

This chain links TRBV18 with TRBJ1-4; D gene uncertain. Germline loops: CDR1 KGHSH, CDR2 LQKENI. V dropped 2 bases and J dropped 6 bases, with 10 bases sitting between them. This CDR3 has 14 residues. CDR3 region: CASSPDRRDEKLFF. The DNA for the CDR3 is TGTGCCAGCTCACCAGACCGACGGGATGAAAAACTGTTTTTT.

The chain uses TRBV5-1 and TRBJ1-5; D ambiguous. CDR3 length equals 15 residues. With 4 bases removed from V and 2 bases from J, the gap between germline ends came to 13 bases. The germline V gene encodes CDR1 SGHRS and CDR2 YFSETQ. CDR3 loop: CASSLLSGGNQPQHF. Here the CDR3 DNA reads TGCGCCAGCAGCCTATTGTCAGGCGGCAATCAGCCCCAGCATTTT.

In this sample, this clone turned up once. This chain links TRBV10-3 with TRBJ2-7; TRBD2 matches at 11 bases. The CDR3 runs to 15 residues. The J segment lost 4 bases and the V segment lost 0 bases, leaving 2 bases of the junction unmatched. Germline CDR1 is ENHRY and CDR2 is SYGVKD. The CDR3 DNA sequence: TGTGCCATCAGTGAGTCGACTAGCGGGACTTACGAGCAGTACTTC. The encoded protein is CAISESTSGTYEQYF.

This clone was seen just once. The V and J genes are TRBV6-6 and TRBJ2-7; 9 bases match TRBD1. CDR1 is MNHNY, CDR2 SVGAGI, per germline (reference sequence). The CDR3 extends over 15 amino acids. Losses at the gene ends were 3 bases for V and 2 bases for J; bases not matched to a gene: 5. The chain's CDR3 is CASSYRGQGTYEQYF. The CDR3 bases are TGTGCCAGCAGTTATAGGGGACAGGGCACCTACGAGCAGTACTTC.

V is TRBV5-1 and J is TRBJ1-2, with a weak D call TRBD1 (6 bases). Germline loops: CDR1 SGHRS, CDR2 YFSETQ. V gave up 0 bases and J gave up 3 bases, with 12 bases separating them. This CDR3 contains 15 residues. The CDR3 DNA reads TGCGCCAGCAGCTTGGAGGGACAAGAATACTATGGCTACACCTTC. It translates to CASSLEGQEYYGYTF.

The CDR3 loop is CASSRGLKGGYTF. Written as DNA, the CDR3 is TGTGCCAGCAGTCGCGGCCTGAAGGGAGGCTACACCTTC. This chain joins TRBV6-5 and TRBJ1-2; D call uncertain. CDR1 is MNHEY and CDR2 is SVGAGI in the germline V gene. The CDR3 runs 13 residues. V was shortened by 5 bases and J by 8 bases, with 15 bases between the two germline ends.

The table lists this clone with a count of one. The chain joins TRBV13 to TRBJ2-7; D remains ambiguous. This CDR3 has 20 residues. Germline V lookup: CDR1 PRHDT, CDR2 FYEKMQ (reference sequence). With 1 base removed from V and 2 bases from J, the gap between germline ends came to 27 bases. CDR3 sequence (DNA): TGTGCCAGCAGCTTAGTGGGTACAGATCCCCTCGCTCCAGTCCCCTACGAGCAGTACTTC. It specifies CASSLVGTDPLAPVPYEQYF.

The J gene is TRBJ2-7, the V gene TRBV5-1, with D unresolved. This CDR3 region has 15 residues. Deletions cut 4 bases from V and 2 bases from J, with 16 bases between. The germline V gene encodes CDR1 SGHRS and CDR2 YFSETQ. CDR3 loop: CASSGSGRNPYEQYF. The DNA of the CDR3 is TGCGCCAGCAGCGGGTCGGGTCGGAACCCCTACGAGCAGTACTTC.

The chain combines TRBV7-9 with TRBJ1-1; 7 nucleotides match TRBD1. Unmatched junction bases numbered 2, after V lost 3 bases and J lost 1 base. CDR1 is SEHNR and CDR2 is FQNEAQ in the germline V gene (reference sequence). The CDR3 is made up of 14 amino acids. CDR3 coding DNA: TGTGCCAGCAGCTTGCGGACAGGGAACACTGAAGCTTTCTTT. Protein sequence: CASSLRTGNTEAFF.

Points on this clone: Other DNA variants within this sample encode the same CDR3. The chain employs TRBV6-5 and TRBJ1-2; D perhaps matches TRBD1 (5 bases). The CDR3 has 13 residues. Trimming took 4 bases from V and 8 from J, leaving 14 bases between them. Germline values: CDR1 MNHEY, CDR2 SVGAGI. DNA of the CDR3: TGTGCCAGCAGTTTTCAGGGAGCGGGGGGCTACACCTTC. It encodes CASSFQGAGGYTF.

This clone was counted once. An end of the junction does not agree with germline; a read error may underlie this. The V gene is TRBV6-1, the J gene TRBJ2-2; D ambiguous. This CDR3 contains 13 residues. Germline V gives CDR1 MNHNS, CDR2 SASEGT. The CDR3 region is CASPSSTPGELFF. The CDR3 bases are TGCGCCAGCCCGTCCTCCACCCCCGGGGAGCTGTTTTTT.

CDR3 sequence reads: CASSLGTRGGYTF. Written as DNA, the CDR3 is TGTGCCAGCAGCTTGGGTACGAGGGGTGGCTACACCTTC. V and J are TRBV5-4 and TRBJ1-2; a weak D match, TRBD1 (5 bases). The V end lost 0 bases, the J end lost 7 bases, and 10 bases lay between the germline ends. This CDR3 is 13 amino acids long. Germline values: CDR1 SGHNT, CDR2 YYREEE (reference sequence).

J is TRBJ2-3 and V is TRBV18; 13 bases map to TRBD2. Germline CDR1 and CDR2: KGHSH and LQKENI. V gave up 2 bases and J gave up 4 bases; unmatched junction bases: 6. The CDR3 contains 17 residues. CDR3 bases: TGTGCCAGCTCACCAAGGACTAGCGGGAGTTCCCCAGATACGCAGTATTTT. Its translation: CASSPRTSGSSPDTQYF.

This chain links TRBV5-1 with TRBJ2-3; no clear D. Germline CDR1 reads SGHRS; CDR2 reads YFSETQ. The V gene lost 4 bases and the J gene lost 6 bases, with 15 bases spanning the gap. This CDR3 comprises 14 residues. CDR3 amino acids: CASSTGRGRDTQYF. CDR3 bases: TGCGCCAGCAGCACTGGACGTGGCAGGGATACGCAGTATTTT.

The rearrangement joins TRBV5-6 to TRBJ2-1, with no clear D. The CDR3 is 15 amino acids. In germline, CDR1 is SGHDT, CDR2 YYEEEE. V was cut by 0 bases and J by 0 bases, with 7 bases left in between. CDR3 sequence (DNA): TGTGCCAGCAGCTTGGTAGGACGCTCCTACAATGAGCAGTTCTTC. The encoded protein is CASSLVGRSYNEQFF.